This TCR beta chain was documented in a study of blood T cell repertoires in COVID-19. Study details: PBMCs, B-cell-depleted T cells, or T cells provided the cDNA or gDNA that made up the material.

Authors' methods: For nucleated cells, counts were estimated from reference gene primer amplification. Clones were sequenced by immunoSEQ multiplex PCR, and TCRdb holds only the in-frame ones, with some missing. V and J calls and clone size come straight from that table; D and trimming were deduced from the DNA. The sample records some 250,000 clones, roughly nine tenths being singletons. It was during active infection that Seattle patients were enrolled and then longitudinally followed. This TCR was sampled from a woman aged 25-40 years with COVID-19, enrolled during active disease. The sample taken for sequencing was peripheral blood.

CDR3 bases: TGCGCCAGCAGCTTGGAGGGAGGGAGAGCCGGGGAGCTGTTTTTT. The encoded protein is CASSLEGGRAGELFF. V usage is TRBV5-1 and J usage is TRBJ2-2; 7 nucleotides line up with TRBD2. This CDR3 contains 15 residues. With 0 bases clipped from V and 6 bases from J, the junction kept 5 bases outside the gene matches. From germline, CDR1 is SGHRS and CDR2 YFSETQ.